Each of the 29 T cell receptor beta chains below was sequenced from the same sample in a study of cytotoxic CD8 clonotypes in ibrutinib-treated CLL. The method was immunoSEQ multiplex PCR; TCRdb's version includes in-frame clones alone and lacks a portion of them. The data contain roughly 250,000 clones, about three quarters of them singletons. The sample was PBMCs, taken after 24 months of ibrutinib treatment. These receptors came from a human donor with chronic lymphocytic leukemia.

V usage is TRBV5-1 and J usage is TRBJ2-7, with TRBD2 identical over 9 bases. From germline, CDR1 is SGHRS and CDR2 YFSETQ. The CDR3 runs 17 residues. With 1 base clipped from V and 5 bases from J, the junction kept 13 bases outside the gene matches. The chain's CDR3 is CASSLRIAGALGNEQYF. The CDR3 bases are TGCGCCAGCAGCTTGAGAATAGCGGGAGCTTTAGGTAACGAGCAGTACTTC.

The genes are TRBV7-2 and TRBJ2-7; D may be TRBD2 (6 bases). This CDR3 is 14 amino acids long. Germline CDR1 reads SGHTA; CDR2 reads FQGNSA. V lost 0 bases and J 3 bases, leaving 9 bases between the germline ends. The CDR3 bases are TGTGCCAGCAGCTTAGCGGGCGGGAACTACGAGCAGTACTTC. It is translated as CASSLAGGNYEQYF.

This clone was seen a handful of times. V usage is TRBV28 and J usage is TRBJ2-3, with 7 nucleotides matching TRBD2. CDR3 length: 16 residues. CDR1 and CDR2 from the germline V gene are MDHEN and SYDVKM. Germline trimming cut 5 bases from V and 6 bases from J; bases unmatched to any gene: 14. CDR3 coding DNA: TGTGCCAGCAGTCACCGCGCTAGCGGAGGGGTTGATACGCAGTATTTT. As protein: CASSHRASGGVDTQYF.

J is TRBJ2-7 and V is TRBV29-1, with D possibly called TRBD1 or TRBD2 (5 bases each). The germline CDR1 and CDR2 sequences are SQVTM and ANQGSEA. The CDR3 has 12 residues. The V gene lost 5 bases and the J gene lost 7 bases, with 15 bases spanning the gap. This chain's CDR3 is CSVWVGEREQYF. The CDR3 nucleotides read TGCAGCGTTTGGGTGGGGGAGCGAGAGCAGTACTTC.

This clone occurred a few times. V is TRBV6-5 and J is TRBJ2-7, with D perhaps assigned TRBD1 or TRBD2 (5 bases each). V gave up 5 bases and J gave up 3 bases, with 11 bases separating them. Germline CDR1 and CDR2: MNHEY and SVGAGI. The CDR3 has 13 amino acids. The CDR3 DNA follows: TGTGCCAGCAGTACCGGGACCCTCTACGAGCAGTACTTC. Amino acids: CASSTGTLYEQYF.

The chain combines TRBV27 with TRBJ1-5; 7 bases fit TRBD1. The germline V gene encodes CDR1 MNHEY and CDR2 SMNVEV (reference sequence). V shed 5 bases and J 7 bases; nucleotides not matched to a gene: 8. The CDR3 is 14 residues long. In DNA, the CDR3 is TGTGCCAGCAGTCCTAGAGGGGGCTGGCAGCCCCAGCATTTT. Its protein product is CASSPRGGWQPQHF.

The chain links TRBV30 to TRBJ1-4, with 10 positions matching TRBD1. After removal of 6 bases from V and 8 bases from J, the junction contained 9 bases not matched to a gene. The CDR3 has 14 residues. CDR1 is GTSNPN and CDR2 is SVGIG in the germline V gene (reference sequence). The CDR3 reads CACSRDRGGEKLFF. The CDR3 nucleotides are TGTGCCTGCAGCCGGGACAGGGGTGGGGAAAAACTGTTTTTT.

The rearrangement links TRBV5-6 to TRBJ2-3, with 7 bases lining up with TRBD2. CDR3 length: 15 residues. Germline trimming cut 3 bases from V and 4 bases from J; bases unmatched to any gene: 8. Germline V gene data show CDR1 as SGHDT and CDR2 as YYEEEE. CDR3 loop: CASSWGLPGADTQYF. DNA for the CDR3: TGTGCCAGCAGCTGGGGACTACCGGGGGCAGATACGCAGTATTTT.

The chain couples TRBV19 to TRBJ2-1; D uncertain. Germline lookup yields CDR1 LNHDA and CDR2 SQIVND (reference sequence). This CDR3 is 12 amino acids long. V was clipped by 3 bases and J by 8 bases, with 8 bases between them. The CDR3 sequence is CASSIGDYEQFF. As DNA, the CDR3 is TGTGCCAGTAGTATTGGCGACTATGAGCAGTTCTTC.

The CDR3 DNA sequence: TGTGCCAGTAGTATAAAGGCTGGGGCCAACGTCCTGACTTTC. Translating it yields CASSIKAGANVLTF. The genes are TRBV19 and TRBJ2-6; no clear D gene. Germline V gene data show CDR1 as LNHDA and CDR2 as SQIVND (reference sequence). Trimming shortened V by 2 bases and J by 2 bases, and 4 bases separated the two germline ends. The CDR3 has 14 amino acids.

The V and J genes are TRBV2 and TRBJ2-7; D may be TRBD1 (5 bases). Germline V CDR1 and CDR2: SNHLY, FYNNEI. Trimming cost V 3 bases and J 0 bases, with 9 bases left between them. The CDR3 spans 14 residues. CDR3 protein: CASSDQGPSYEQYF. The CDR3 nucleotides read TGTGCCAGCAGTGACCAGGGCCCCTCCTACGAGCAGTACTTC.

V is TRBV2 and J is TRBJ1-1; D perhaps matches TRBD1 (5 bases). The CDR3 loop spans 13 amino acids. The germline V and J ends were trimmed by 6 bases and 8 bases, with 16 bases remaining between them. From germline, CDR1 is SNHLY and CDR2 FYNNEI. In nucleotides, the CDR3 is TGTGCCAGCAGGTTCCGGGAGACAGCAGAAGCTTTCTTT. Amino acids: CASRFRETAEAFF.

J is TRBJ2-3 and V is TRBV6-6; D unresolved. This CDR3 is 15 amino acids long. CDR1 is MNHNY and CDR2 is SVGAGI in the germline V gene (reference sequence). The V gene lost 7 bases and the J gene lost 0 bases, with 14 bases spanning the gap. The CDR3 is CASTYVETSTDTQYF. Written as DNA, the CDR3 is TGTGCCAGCACCTACGTGGAGACTAGCACAGATACGCAGTATTTT.

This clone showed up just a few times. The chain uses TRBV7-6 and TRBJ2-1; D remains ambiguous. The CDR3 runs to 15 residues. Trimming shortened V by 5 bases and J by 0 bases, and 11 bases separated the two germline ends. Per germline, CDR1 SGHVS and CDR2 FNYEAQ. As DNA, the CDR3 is TGTGCCAGCAGCCCGGGTCCTAGCTCCTACAATGAGCAGTTCTTC. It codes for CASSPGPSSYNEQFF.

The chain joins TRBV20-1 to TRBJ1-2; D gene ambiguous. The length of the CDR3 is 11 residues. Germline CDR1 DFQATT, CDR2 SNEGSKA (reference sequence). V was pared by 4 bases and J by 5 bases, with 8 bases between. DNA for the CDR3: TGCAGTGCTAAACGGATATATGGCTACACCTTC. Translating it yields CSAKRIYGYTF.

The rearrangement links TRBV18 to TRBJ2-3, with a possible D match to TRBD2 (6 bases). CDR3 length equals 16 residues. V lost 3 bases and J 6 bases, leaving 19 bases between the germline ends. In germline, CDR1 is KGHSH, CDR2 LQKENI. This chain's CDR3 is CASSPIFSGVLDTQYF. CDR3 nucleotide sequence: TGTGCCAGCTCACCTATTTTTAGCGGAGTTTTGGATACGCAGTATTTT.

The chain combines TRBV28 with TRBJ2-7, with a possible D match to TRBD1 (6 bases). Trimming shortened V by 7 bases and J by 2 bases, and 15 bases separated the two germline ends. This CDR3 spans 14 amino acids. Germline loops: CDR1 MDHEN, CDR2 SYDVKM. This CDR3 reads CASNNREGTYEQYF. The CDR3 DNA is TGTGCCAGCAATAACAGGGAAGGGACCTACGAGCAGTACTTC. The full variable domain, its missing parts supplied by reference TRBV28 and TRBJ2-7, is DVKVTQSSRYLVKRTGEKVFLECVQDMDHENMFWYRQDPGLGLRLIYFSYDVKMKEKGDIPEGYSVSREKKERFSLILESASTNQTSMYLCASNNREGTYEQYFGPGTRLTVT.

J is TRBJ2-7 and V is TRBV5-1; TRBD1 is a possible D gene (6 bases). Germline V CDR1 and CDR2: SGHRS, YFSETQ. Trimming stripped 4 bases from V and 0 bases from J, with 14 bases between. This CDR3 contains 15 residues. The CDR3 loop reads CASSTGQSLSYEQYF. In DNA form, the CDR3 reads TGCGCCAGCAGCACCGGACAGTCCCTCTCCTACGAGCAGTACTTC.

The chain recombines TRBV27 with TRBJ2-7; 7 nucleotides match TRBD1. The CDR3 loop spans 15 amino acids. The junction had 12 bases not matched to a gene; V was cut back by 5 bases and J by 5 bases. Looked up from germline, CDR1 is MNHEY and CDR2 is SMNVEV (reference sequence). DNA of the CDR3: TGTGCCAGCAGTACCCCGACAGGGAACCCCCACGAGCAGTACTTC. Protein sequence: CASSTPTGNPHEQYF.

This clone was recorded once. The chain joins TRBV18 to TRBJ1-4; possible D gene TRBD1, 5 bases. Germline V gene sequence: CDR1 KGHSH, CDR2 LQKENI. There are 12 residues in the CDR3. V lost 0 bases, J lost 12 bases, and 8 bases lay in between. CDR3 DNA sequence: TGTGCCAGCTCACCACCGTCCAGGGAACTGTTTTTT. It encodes CASSPPSRELFF. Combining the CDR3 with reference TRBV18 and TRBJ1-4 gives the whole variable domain NAGVMQNPRHLVRRRGQEARLRCSPMKGHSHVYWYRQLPEEGLKFMVYLQKENIIDESGMPKERFSAEFPKEGPSILRIQQVVRGDSAAYFCASSPPSRELFFGSGTQLSVL.

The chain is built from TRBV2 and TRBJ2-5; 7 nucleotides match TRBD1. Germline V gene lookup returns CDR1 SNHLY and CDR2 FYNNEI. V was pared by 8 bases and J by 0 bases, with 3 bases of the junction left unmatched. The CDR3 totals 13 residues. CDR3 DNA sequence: TGTGCCAGCGACAGGGCGTACCAAGAGACCCAGTACTTC. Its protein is CASDRAYQETQYF.

The CDR3 DNA follows: TGTGCCAGCAGCCAAGTAGCGCTACACCCGAACACCGGGGAGCTGTTTTTT. Residues: CASSQVALHPNTGELFF. The V call is TRBV14, the J call TRBJ2-2, with a possible D match to TRBD2 (5 bases). Trimming took 1 base from V and 0 from J, leaving 12 bases between them. CDR1 is SGHDN and CDR2 is FVKESK in the germline V gene. The CDR3 sequence is 17 residues long.

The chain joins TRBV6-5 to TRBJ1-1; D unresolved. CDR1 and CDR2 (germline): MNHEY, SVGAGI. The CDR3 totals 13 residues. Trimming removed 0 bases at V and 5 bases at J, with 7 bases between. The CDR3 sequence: CASSYSSRTEAFF. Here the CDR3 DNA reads TGTGCCAGCAGTTACTCTTCGAGGACTGAAGCTTTCTTT.

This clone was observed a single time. CDR3 coding DNA: TGTGCCAGCAGTGATGCGGGGGCTTGGTACGAGCAGTACTTC. Amino acid sequence: CASSDAGAWYEQYF. This sequence joins TRBV6-1 and TRBJ2-7, with TRBD2 as a possible D gene (7 bases). V gave up 3 bases and J gave up 4 bases, with 13 bases separating them. The CDR3 loop spans 14 amino acids. Germline V gives CDR1 MNHNS, CDR2 SASEGT.

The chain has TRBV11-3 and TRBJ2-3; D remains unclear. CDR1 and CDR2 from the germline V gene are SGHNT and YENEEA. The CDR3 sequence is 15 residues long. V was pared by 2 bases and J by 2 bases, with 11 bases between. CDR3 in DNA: TGTGCCAGCAGCTTACATCCCTCCTCCACAGATACGCAGTATTTT. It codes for CASSLHPSSTDTQYF. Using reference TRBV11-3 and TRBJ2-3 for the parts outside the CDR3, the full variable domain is EAGVVQSPRYKIIEKKQPVAFWCNPISGHNTLYWYLQNLGQGPELLIRYENEEAVDDSQLPKDRFSAERLKGVDSTLKIQPAELGDSAVYLCASSLHPSSTDTQYFGPGTRLTVL.

CDR3 loop: CASSIRTGRTDTQYF. The CDR3 coding sequence is TGTGCCAGTAGTATTAGGACAGGGAGGACAGATACGCAGTATTTT. J is TRBJ2-3 and V is TRBV19; 8 bases are shared with TRBD1. CDR1 and CDR2 from the germline V gene are LNHDA and SQIVND (reference sequence). The CDR3 sequence is 15 residues long. Germline trimming cut 3 bases from V and 3 bases from J; bases unmatched to any gene: 5.

The chain's CDR3 is CASSPTGTGVQQYF. The CDR3 DNA is TGTGCCAGCAGCCCAACCGGGACAGGGGTGCAGCAGTACTTC. The rearrangement links TRBV14 to TRBJ2-7; 10 bases align to TRBD1. CDR3 length equals 14 residues. Trimming removed 4 bases from V and 8 bases from J; junction bases left unmatched: 8. CDR1 and CDR2 (germline): SGHDN, FVKESK.

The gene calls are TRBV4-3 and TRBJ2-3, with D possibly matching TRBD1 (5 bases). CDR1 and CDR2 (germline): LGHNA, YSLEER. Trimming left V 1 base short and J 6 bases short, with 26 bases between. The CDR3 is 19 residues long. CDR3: CASSQGGLARVELGDTQYF. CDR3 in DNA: TGCGCCAGCAGCCAAGGGGGCCTGGCTCGGGTAGAGCTGGGGGATACGCAGTATTTT.

The CDR3 region is CASSLVSTDTQYF. CDR3 nucleotide sequence: TGTGCCAGCAGCTTAGTCAGCACAGATACGCAGTATTTT. The chain couples TRBV13 to TRBJ2-3; D gene uncertain. This CDR3 contains 13 residues. The V end was cut by 1 base, the J end by 0 bases, with 2 bases between. CDR1 PRHDT and CDR2 FYEKMQ come from the germline V gene (reference sequence). Full variable domain (rest looked up from reference TRBV13 and TRBJ2-3): AAGVIQSPRHLIKEKRETATLKCYPIPRHDTVYWYQQGPGQDPQFLISFYEKMQSDKGSIPDRFSAQQFSDYHSELNMSSLELGDSALYFCASSLVSTDTQYFGPGTRLTVL.